The 25 T cell receptor beta chains below come from one sample, sequenced in a study of blood T cells in healthy people across ages. Primed by a sample-barcoded 5' primer and a J-beta primer mix, a second PCR proceeded for about 6 to 12 cycles. In TCRdb, the 5' RACE reads were re-called with MiXCR into one record per CDR3 protein. The data contain approximately 810,000 distinct CDR3 sequences, 25% to 30% of them singletons. The sequencing sample was made of blood. The receptors come from a woman of 80 years or more in good health.

About this clonotype: Since a much larger clone is just one base distant, this may be a read error. The J gene is TRBJ1-2, the V gene TRBV4-3; D is uncertain. V gave up 0 bases and J gave up 3 bases, with 11 bases separating them. The CDR3 covers 15 residues. CDR1 and CDR2 from the germline V gene are LGHNA and YSLEER. The CDR3 bases are TGCGCCAGCAGCCAAGAAAAGCACGGCTACTATGGCTACACCTTC. It encodes CASSQEKHGYYGYTF.

V usage is TRBV2 and J usage is TRBJ2-3; the match to TRBD2 covers 12 bases. Trimming at V came to 7 bases and at J to 5 bases, leaving 10 bases not matched to a gene. The CDR3 is made up of 16 amino acids. Germline-derived CDR1 and CDR2 are SNHLY and FYNNEI. The DNA for the CDR3 is TGTGCCAGCACCGAGGGACTAGCGGGTCCAGGAGATACGCAGTATTTT. Translating it yields CASTEGLAGPGDTQYF.

This clonotype has a count of ten or more. This chain joins TRBV6-6 and TRBJ2-7, with TRBD2 matching over 8 bases. Trimming took 3 bases from V and 5 from J; bases not matched to a gene: 15. This CDR3 region has 17 residues. CDR1 MNHNY and CDR2 SVGAGI come from the germline V gene (reference sequence). The DNA of the CDR3 is TGTGCCAGCAGTTATCCGGGCGGGGGGCCAAAATGGCACGAGCAGTACTTC. Protein sequence: CASSYPGGGPKWHEQYF.

This clonotype was seen ten or more times. V gene TRBV7-2 combines with J gene TRBJ1-2; no firm D call. Deletions cut 6 bases from V and 1 base from J, with 12 bases between. CDR3 length: 14 residues. The germline V gene encodes CDR1 SGHTA and CDR2 FQGNSA. In DNA, the CDR3 is TGTGCCAGCAGTCGGCGAGAGGATAACTATGGCTACACCTTC. Translated: CASSRREDNYGYTF.

V usage is TRBV9 and J usage is TRBJ2-7; TRBD2 aligns across 12 bases. V shed 4 bases and J 6 bases; nucleotides not matched to a gene: 11. CDR3 length: 16 residues. Germline V gene lookup returns CDR1 SGDLS and CDR2 YYNGEE. The CDR3 nucleotides read TGTGCCAGCAGCTCCGGACCCCCTAGCGGGGGGGGCGAGCAGTACTTC. Its protein is CASSSGPPSGGGEQYF.

This clonotype was found many times. V gene TRBV6-2 or TRBV6-3 combines with J gene TRBJ1-5; tentative D call: TRBD1 (6 bases). The CDR3 contains 15 residues. V lost 8 bases and J 0 bases, leaving 14 bases between the germline ends. Germline V CDR1 and CDR2: MNHEY, SVGEGT. The chain's CDR3 is CASVGRGSSNQPQHF. In DNA form, the CDR3 reads TGTGCCAGCGTTGGTAGGGGGTCTAGCAATCAGCCCCAGCATTTT.

The gene calls are TRBV12-3 or TRBV12-4 and TRBJ1-1; D uncertain. The V end was cut by 5 bases, the J end by 11 bases, with 18 bases between. The CDR3 extends over 13 amino acids. CDR3 region: CASSRKFPGEAFF. The CDR3 region has the DNA TGTGCCAGCAGTCGGAAGTTTCCCGGAGAGGCTTTCTTT.

This clonotype was counted at least ten times. V and J are TRBV24-1 and TRBJ2-3; D might be TRBD1 (5 bases). The germline V gene encodes CDR1 KGHDR and CDR2 SFDVKD. The CDR3 totals 15 residues. The V and J ends lost 2 bases and 0 bases respectively, with 8 bases between them. The CDR3 coding sequence is TGTGCCACCAGTGATTGGACAAAAAGCACAGATACGCAGTATTTT. This gives the protein CATSDWTKSTDTQYF.

This chain connects TRBV19 to TRBJ1-1; D uncertain. Trimming removed 3 bases from V and 1 base from J, with 9 bases in between. CDR1 LNHDA and CDR2 SQIVND come from the germline V gene (reference sequence). The CDR3 is 14 residues long. CDR3 loop: CASSIPGRNTEAFF. The CDR3 bases are TGTGCCAGTAGTATCCCCGGGAGGAACACTGAAGCTTTCTTT. The full variable domain, with the rest looked up from reference TRBV19 and TRBJ1-1, is DGGITQSPKYLFRKEGQNVTLSCEQNLNHDAMYWYRQDPGQGLRLIYYSQIVNDFQKGDIAEGYSVSREKKESFPLTVTSAQKNPTAFYLCASSIPGRNTEAFFGQGTRLTVV.

This chain joins TRBV28 and TRBJ2-1, with 7 positions matching TRBD2. Germline V gene data show CDR1 as MDHEN and CDR2 as SYDVKM. V shed 2 bases and J 5 bases; nucleotides not matched to a gene: 6. This CDR3 is built from 15 residues. CDR3 DNA: TGTGCCAGCAGTTTAATCGGACTAGGTGACAATGAGCAGTTCTTC. Translation: CASSLIGLGDNEQFF.

As regards this clonotype: A much larger clone differs from this one at a single base, so this may be a read error. This chain connects TRBV7-8 to TRBJ2-3, with 15 bases identical to TRBD2. Germline V gives CDR1 SGHVS, CDR2 FQNEAQ. CDR3 length: 17 amino acids. The junction had 9 bases not matched to a gene; V was cut back by 5 bases and J by 6 bases. The CDR3 spells CASSPRTSGGARDTQYF. Here the CDR3 DNA reads TGTGCCAGCAGCCCGAGGACTAGCGGGGGGGCCAGGGATACGCAGTATTTT.

This clonotype was detected only a few times. The rearrangement joins TRBV20-1 to TRBJ2-7, with D uncertain. The J call is uncertain, as TRBJ2-5 better fits the DNA end. The CDR3 runs to 14 residues. Germline lookup yields CDR1 DFQATT and CDR2 SNEGSKA (reference sequence). The CDR3 sequence: CSASGIGEMETQYF. CDR3 sequence (DNA): TGCAGTGCTAGCGGAATAGGAGAAATGGAGACCCAGTACTTC.

The chain carries TRBV5-4 and TRBJ2-2; 14 nucleotides align to TRBD2. CDR3 size: 17 residues. Trimming removed 5 bases from V and 1 base from J; junction bases left unmatched: 4. In germline, CDR1 is SGHNT, CDR2 YYREEE (reference sequence). In DNA, the CDR3 is TGTGCCAGCAGACGAGGGACTAGCGGGGGGAACACCGGGGAGCTGTTTTTT. It codes for CASRRGTSGGNTGELFF.

V is TRBV18 and J is TRBJ1-5; weak D call: TRBD1 (5 bases). Germline CDR1 is KGHSH and CDR2 is LQKENI. The CDR3 runs to 19 residues. The germline V and J ends were trimmed by 4 bases and 2 bases, with 24 bases remaining between them. The chain's CDR3 is CASSQSGSRSVGGNQPQHF. CDR3 coding DNA: TGTGCCAGCTCACAATCCGGGTCCCGTTCTGTGGGGGGCAATCAGCCCCAGCATTTT.

Comments on this clonotype: The junction shows a germline mismatch at one end, possibly a read error. This sequence joins TRBV12-3 or TRBV12-4 and TRBJ1-2, with TRBD1 matching 9 bases. CDR3 length: 14 residues. The CDR3: CASSPGTGNYGDTF. The CDR3 nucleotides read TGTGCCAGCAGTCCCGGGACAGGGAACTATGGCGACACCTTC.

This clonotype was seen a handful of times. A much larger clone differs from this one at a single base, so this may be a read error. The V and J genes are TRBV7-8 and TRBJ2-7; D is possibly TRBD2 (6 bases). The CDR3 contains 13 residues. The V gene's germline CDR1 is SGHVS and CDR2 FQNEAQ. The V end lost 11 bases, the J end lost 7 bases, and 21 bases lay between the germline ends. The CDR3 spells CASSYRGYNEQYF. CDR3 in DNA: TGTGCCTCCTCTTATCGGGGGTACAATGAGCAGTACTTC.

Note on this clonotype: At one of its ends the junction is not consistent with the germline gene, which may arise from a read error. The rearrangement links TRBV15 to TRBJ2-3; D possibly uses TRBD1 or TRBD2 (5 bases each). CDR3 length: 16 amino acids. In germline, CDR1 is LNHNV, CDR2 YYDKDF (reference sequence). The CDR3 DNA is TGTGTCACCAGCAGAGGGGTTAGGTCTAGCACAGGTACGCAGTATTTT. Its translation: CVTSRGVRSSTGTQYF.

This clonotype was detected many times. The chain couples TRBV10-3 to TRBJ2-4, with D perhaps TRBD2 (7 bases). Germline CDR1 and CDR2: ENHRY and SYGVKD. V lost 8 bases and J lost 8, with 13 bases in between. The CDR3 runs to 12 residues. CDR3 sequence: CAIGGGADIQYF. For the CDR3, the DNA is TGTGCCATCGGAGGGGGGGCAGACATTCAGTACTTC.

V usage is TRBV7-9 and J usage is TRBJ2-7, with D perhaps being TRBD1 or TRBD2 (6 bases each). Trimming cost V 1 base and J 7 bases, with 11 bases left between them. This CDR3 contains 13 residues. CDR1 SEHNR and CDR2 FQNEAQ come from the germline V gene (reference sequence). The CDR3 region has the DNA TGTGCCAGCAGCTTAGACAGGGCGGGGGAGCAGTACTTC. The encoded protein is CASSLDRAGEQYF.

This clonotype appeared many times. The chain couples TRBV6-5 to TRBJ2-1, with 8 bases lining up with TRBD1. Per the germline V gene, CDR1 is MNHEY and CDR2 is SVGAGI. J gave up 3 bases and V 6 bases, and 1 base lay outside the gene matches. This CDR3 is 13 amino acids long. CDR3 sequence reads: CASSDRGYNEQFF. The CDR3 DNA follows: TGTGCCAGCAGCGACAGGGGCTACAATGAGCAGTTCTTC.

In this sample, this clonotype turned up many times. CDR3 residues: CASSYSGVGGTYGYTF. The CDR3 bases are TGTGCCAGCAGTTACTCGGGGGTCGGGGGGACCTATGGCTACACCTTC. V and J are TRBV6-5 and TRBJ1-2, with D possibly TRBD1 on 5 matching bases. V was shortened by 0 bases and J by 4 bases, with 15 bases between the two germline ends. CDR1 is MNHEY, CDR2 SVGAGI, per germline. This CDR3 region has 16 residues.

As concerns this clonotype: Given a much more abundant clone one base away, this may be a read error. J is TRBJ2-4 and V is TRBV10-3; a possible D gene is TRBD1 (5 bases). The J call is in doubt because the DNA end fits TRBJ2-7 better. Looked up from germline, CDR1 is ENHRY and CDR2 is SYGVKD. There are 12 residues in the CDR3. This CDR3 is CATSPPDSEQYF. CDR3 nucleotide sequence: TGTGCCACCAGCCCTCCCGACAGCGAGCAGTACTTC.

The chain combines TRBV2 with TRBJ1-5, with TRBD1 identical over 9 bases. This CDR3 is 17 amino acids long. Germline V gives CDR1 SNHLY, CDR2 FYNNEI. Germline trimming cut 6 bases from V and 2 bases from J; bases unmatched to any gene: 11. The CDR3 protein is CASSSGQGRGGNQPQHF. CDR3 nucleotide sequence: TGTGCCAGCAGCTCGGGACAGGGAAGGGGAGGCAATCAGCCCCAGCATTTT.

The V gene is TRBV20-1, the J gene TRBJ2-7; tentative D call: TRBD1 (5 bases). The end of the DNA is better explained by TRBJ2-5, so the J call may be wrong. CDR3 size: 12 residues. Germline CDR1 reads DFQATT; CDR2 reads SNEGSKA (reference sequence). The chain's CDR3 is CSARGLGQTQYF. CDR3 nucleotide sequence: TGCAGTGCTAGAGGCTTGGGGCAGACCCAGTACTTC.

This clonotype was detected many times. The rearrangement joins TRBV7-9 to TRBJ1-1; 9 bases agree with TRBD1. V lost 5 bases to trimming and J lost 0 bases; unmatched junction nucleotides: 4. The CDR3 covers 15 residues. The germline V gene has CDR1 SEHNR and CDR2 FQNEAQ (reference sequence). The CDR3 DNA reads as TGTGCCAGCAGCCCCAGGACAGGGGTGAACACTGAAGCTTTCTTT. The encoded protein is CASSPRTGVNTEAFF.